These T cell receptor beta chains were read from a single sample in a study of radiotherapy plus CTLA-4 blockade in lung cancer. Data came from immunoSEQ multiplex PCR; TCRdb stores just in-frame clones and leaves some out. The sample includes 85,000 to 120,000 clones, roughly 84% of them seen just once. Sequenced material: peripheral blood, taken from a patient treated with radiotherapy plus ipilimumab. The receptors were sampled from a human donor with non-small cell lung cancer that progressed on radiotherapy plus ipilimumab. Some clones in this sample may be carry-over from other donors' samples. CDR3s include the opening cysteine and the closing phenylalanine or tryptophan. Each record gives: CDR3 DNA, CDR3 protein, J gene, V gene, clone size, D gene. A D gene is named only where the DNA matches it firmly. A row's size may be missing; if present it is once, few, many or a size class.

CDR3 DNA: TGTGCCAGCAGCTTCACCGGACAGGGGCTGGCTAATGAAAAACTGTTTTTT
CDR3 protein: CASSFTGQGLANEKLFF
J gene: TRBJ1-4
V gene: TRBV5-4
clone size: few
D gene: TRBD1

CDR3 DNA: TGTGCCAGCAGCTCCACAGGGTCCTACGAGCAGTACTTC
CDR3 protein: CASSSTGSYEQYF
J gene: TRBJ2-7
V gene: TRBV7-9
clone size: few
D gene: NA

CDR3 DNA: TGTGCCAGCGGCTCAACGGGAGCAGTCTCCTATAATTCACCCCTCCACTTT
CDR3 protein: CASGSTGAVSYNSPLHF
J gene: TRBJ1-6
V gene: TRBV5-5
clone size: NA
D gene: NA

CDR3 DNA: TGTGCCAGCACCCGAGGGCAGGGCAACAATGAGCAGTTCTTC
CDR3 protein: CASTRGQGNNEQFF
J gene: TRBJ2-1
V gene: TRBV2
clone size: NA
D gene: NA

CDR3 DNA: TGCGCCAGCAGCCCCCGGGGGGGCCCCACAGATACGCAGTATTTT
CDR3 protein: CASSPRGGPTDTQYF
J gene: TRBJ2-3
V gene: TRBV4-3
clone size: NA
D gene: TRBD2

CDR3 DNA: TGTGCCAGCTCACCATTGGCGGGCGCGTCGCGGGGGGGCTCCTACGAGCAGTACTTC
CDR3 protein: CASSPLAGASRGGSYEQYF
J gene: TRBJ2-7
V gene: TRBV18
clone size: NA
D gene: TRBD2

CDR3 DNA: TGCGCCAGCAGCCAAAGGGGACAAAATCAGCCCCAGCATTTT
CDR3 protein: CASSQRGQNQPQHF
J gene: TRBJ1-5
V gene: TRBV4-3
clone size: once
D gene: NA

CDR3 DNA: TGCGCCAGCAGCTCGGACAGGGTAACCTACGAGCAGTACTTC
CDR3 protein: CASSSDRVTYEQYF
J gene: TRBJ2-7
V gene: TRBV5-1
clone size: NA
D gene: TRBD1

CDR3 DNA: TGTGCCAGCAGCTTAATGAGCGGGGGTACCGGGGAGCTGTTTTTT
CDR3 protein: CASSLMSGGTGELFF
J gene: TRBJ2-2
V gene: TRBV7-2
clone size: NA
D gene: TRBD2

CDR3 DNA: TGTGCTAGCAGCCGGACAGGCCTGCAAGAGACCCAGTACTTC
CDR3 protein: CASSRTGLQETQYF
J gene: TRBJ2-5
V gene: TRBV7-7
clone size: NA
D gene: TRBD1

CDR3 DNA: TGTGCTAGCAGCCCAGGGCGCGGGGGAGCCACAGATACGCAGTATTTT
CDR3 protein: CASSPGRGGATDTQYF
J gene: TRBJ2-3
V gene: TRBV7-7
clone size: NA
D gene: TRBD2

CDR3 DNA: TGCGCCAGCAGCCAAGTCAATACAGATACGCAGTATTTT
CDR3 protein: CASSQVNTDTQYF
J gene: TRBJ2-3
V gene: TRBV4-3
clone size: once
D gene: NA

CDR3 DNA: TGCGCCAGCAGCCAAGAAATAAGTAACCTCTCCCCGAACTATGGCTACACCTTC
CDR3 protein: CASSQEISNLSPNYGYTF
J gene: TRBJ1-2
V gene: TRBV4-1
clone size: NA
D gene: NA

CDR3 DNA: TGCGCCAGCAGCCAAGGTTGGACAGGGTCCTACGAGCAGTACTTC
CDR3 protein: CASSQGWTGSYEQYF
J gene: TRBJ2-7
V gene: TRBV4-3
clone size: NA
D gene: TRBD1

CDR3 DNA: TGTGCCAGCACCCCGACTAGCGGGCTATGGGGTGGGCAAGAGACCCAGTACTTC
CDR3 protein: CASTPTSGLWGGQETQYF
J gene: TRBJ2-5
V gene: TRBV11-2
clone size: NA
D gene: TRBD2

CDR3 DNA: TGCGCCAGCAGCCAAGGGTGGGGACAGGGGGCCTACGAGCAGTACTTC
CDR3 protein: CASSQGWGQGAYEQYF
J gene: TRBJ2-7
V gene: TRBV4-1
clone size: NA
D gene: TRBD1

CDR3 DNA: TGTGCCAGTAAGGCTAGCGGGCTCTTTAGTGAGCAGTTCTTC
CDR3 protein: CASKASGLFSEQFF
J gene: TRBJ2-1
V gene: TRBV19
clone size: NA
D gene: TRBD2

CDR3 DNA: TGCGCCAGCAGCTGGGACACGGTGGATACGCAGTATTTT
CDR3 protein: CASSWDTVDTQYF
J gene: TRBJ2-3
V gene: TRBV5-1
clone size: NA
D gene: NA

CDR3 DNA: TGTGCCAGCAGTTACGGCGAACGCCCCAATGAGCAGTTCTTC
CDR3 protein: CASSYGERPNEQFF
J gene: TRBJ2-1
V gene: TRBV6-5
clone size: NA
D gene: NA

CDR3 DNA: TGTGCCAGCAGCTTAGCGGGTCTCAATGAGCAGTTCTTC
CDR3 protein: CASSLAGLNEQFF
J gene: TRBJ2-1
V gene: TRBV11-3
clone size: NA
D gene: NA

CDR3 DNA: TGTGCCAGCAGTAATACCCTCGCGACATCTCACCTCCACTTT
CDR3 protein: CASSNTLATSHLHF
J gene: TRBJ1-6
V gene: TRBV28
clone size: few
D gene: NA

CDR3 DNA: TGTGCCAGCAGCTCCGGGACGGCCGAAAATTCACCCCTCCACTTT
CDR3 protein: CASSSGTAENSPLHF
J gene: TRBJ1-6
V gene: TRBV7-9
clone size: NA
D gene: NA

CDR3 DNA: TGTGCCTGGAGATACGGGGGTAGCACAGATACGCAGTATTTT
CDR3 protein: CAWRYGGSTDTQYF
J gene: TRBJ2-3
V gene: TRBV30
clone size: NA
D gene: NA

CDR3 DNA: TGTGCCAGCTCACCACTCGGCGAAGGGGGGGGCAACAATGAGCAGTTCTTC
CDR3 protein: CASSPLGEGGGNNEQFF
J gene: TRBJ2-1
V gene: TRBV18
clone size: NA
D gene: NA

CDR3 DNA: TGTGCCAGCAGCTTAGGGAGCGGGGTTTACAATGAGCAGTTCTTC
CDR3 protein: CASSLGSGVYNEQFF
J gene: TRBJ2-1
V gene: TRBV7-6
clone size: NA
D gene: TRBD2

CDR3 DNA: TGTGCCAGCAGCTTAATGGGGACAGGGAACCACGAGCAGTACTTC
CDR3 protein: CASSLMGTGNHEQYF
J gene: TRBJ2-7
V gene: TRBV7-3
clone size: few
D gene: TRBD1

CDR3 DNA: TGTGCCAGCAGCGGACAGGGTTTAGAAGCTTTCTTT
CDR3 protein: CASSGQGLEAFF
J gene: TRBJ1-1
V gene: TRBV7-3
clone size: NA
D gene: TRBD1

CDR3 DNA: TGTGCCATCAGTGGACAGGAGCAAGAGACCCAGTACTTC
CDR3 protein: CAISGQEQETQYF
J gene: TRBJ2-5
V gene: TRBV10-3
clone size: NA
D gene: NA

CDR3 DNA: TGTGCCACCAGCAGAGGAGGGGGCAGGATCACCGGGGAGCTGTTTTTT
CDR3 protein: CATSRGGGRITGELFF
J gene: TRBJ2-2
V gene: TRBV15
clone size: few
D gene: TRBD1

CDR3 DNA: TGTGCCAGCAGCCCCCAGGTTGCGGGTCTGTCCACAGATACGCAGTATTTT
CDR3 protein: CASSPQVAGLSTDTQYF
J gene: TRBJ2-3
V gene: TRBV7-2
clone size: NA
D gene: NA

CDR3 DNA: TGTGCCATCAGGTGGGACAGGGGGCACGCTGAAGCTTTCTTT
CDR3 protein: CAIRWDRGHAEAFF
J gene: TRBJ1-1
V gene: TRBV10-3
clone size: once
D gene: TRBD1

CDR3 DNA: TGTGCCAGCAGCGTAGCCGCTGGGATAACTGAAGCTTTCTTT
CDR3 protein: CASSVAAGITEAFF
J gene: TRBJ1-1
V gene: TRBV9
clone size: NA
D gene: NA

CDR3 DNA: TGTGCCAGCAGCCCCCTGTTTAGCACAGATACGCAGTATTTT
CDR3 protein: CASSPLFSTDTQYF
J gene: TRBJ2-3
V gene: TRBV7-2
clone size: NA
D gene: NA

CDR3 DNA: TGCGCCAGCAGCCAAGATCGGGTCGACAGGCTATCTAGCACAGATACGCAGTATTTT
CDR3 protein: CASSQDRVDRLSSTDTQYF
J gene: TRBJ2-3
V gene: TRBV4-1
clone size: NA
D gene: NA

CDR3 DNA: TGTGCCAGCAGTGACTCTAAAATGGGCAGCAATCAGCCCCAGCATTTT
CDR3 protein: CASSDSKMGSNQPQHF
J gene: TRBJ1-5
V gene: TRBV6-4
clone size: NA
D gene: NA

CDR3 DNA: TGTGCCAGCAGCCGAAGGGTTCGGGATGAGACCCAGTACTTC
CDR3 protein: CASSRRVRDETQYF
J gene: TRBJ2-5
V gene: TRBV7-9
clone size: NA
D gene: NA

CDR3 DNA: TGCGCCAGCAGCCCATTAACAGGGGCCCACGAGCAGTACTTC
CDR3 protein: CASSPLTGAHEQYF
J gene: TRBJ2-7
V gene: TRBV4-1
clone size: NA
D gene: TRBD1

CDR3 DNA: TGTGCCAGCAGTAGGGACAGCTTCTATGGCTACACCTTC
CDR3 protein: CASSRDSFYGYTF
J gene: TRBJ1-2
V gene: TRBV6-6
clone size: few
D gene: TRBD1

CDR3 DNA: TGTGCCTGGAGTGGGTATGGAAGGGAACGCTACCAGCATTTT
CDR3 protein: CAWSGYGRERYQHF
J gene: TRBJ1-5
V gene: TRBV30
clone size: NA
D gene: NA

CDR3 DNA: TGTGCCAGCAGTGAATTAGGAGCAGGGAGCTCCTACGAGCAGTACTTC
CDR3 protein: CASSELGAGSSYEQYF
J gene: TRBJ2-7
V gene: TRBV6-1
clone size: NA
D gene: NA

CDR3 DNA: TGTGCCAGCAGCTCTCGCGGGGACTTTGAGCAGTTCTTC
CDR3 protein: CASSSRGDFEQFF
J gene: TRBJ2-1
V gene: TRBV13
clone size: once
D gene: NA

CDR3 DNA: TGTGCCAGCTCACCACCAGCCAACTACGAGCAGTACTTC
CDR3 protein: CASSPPANYEQYF
J gene: TRBJ2-7
V gene: TRBV18
clone size: NA
D gene: NA

CDR3 DNA: TGTGCCAGCAGTGAAGTGATAGACCCGTTCTTC
CDR3 protein: CASSEVIDPFF
J gene: TRBJ2-1
V gene: TRBV6-1
clone size: NA
D gene: NA

CDR3 DNA: TGTGCCAGCAGCGTAGGAACTAGCGGGGGGGCTGTAGATACGCAGTATTTT
CDR3 protein: CASSVGTSGGAVDTQYF
J gene: TRBJ2-3
V gene: TRBV9
clone size: NA
D gene: TRBD2